The TCR beta chain under discussion was sequenced for a study of cytomegalovirus exposure and HLA in healthy donors. The approximately 120-subject validation cohort, separate from the approximately 660-subject first cohort, included the donors. The CDR3 loop spans 14 amino acids. The junction had 9 bases not matched to a gene; V was cut back by 10 bases and J by 2 bases. CDR1 is ENHRY, CDR2 SYGVKD, per germline. The table came from immunoSEQ multiplex PCR; TCRdb's copy has only in-frame clones and leaves some out. The table shows more than 90,000 clones, with roughly 88% occurring only once. V and J are TRBV10-3 and TRBJ1-2, with TRBD1 matching 8 bases. This clonotype was obtained from a man younger than 35 in good health and CMV-seronegative. Sequenced sample: PBMCs. As DNA, the CDR3 is TGTGCCACCTCTCGGACAGGGACAAACTATGGCTACACCTTC. Its protein product is CATSRTGTNYGYTF.